The sample holds a few counts of the clone carrying this T cell receptor beta chain. Antigen unknown. The CDR3 length is 15 residues. Trimming pared 0 bases from V and 0 bases from J, leaving 7 bases between. CDR1 SGHDT and CDR2 YYEEEE come from the germline V gene. Full-length variable regions came from constant-region reverse primers plus semi-nested Nested Universal Primer A PCR. From the 5' RACE reads, TCRdb called clonotypes with MiXCR, one entry per CDR3 protein. Here the sample spans around 33,000 distinct CDR3 sequences, approximately 25% being singletons. Study outcomes and limitations: Tumor Tregs overlapped most with tumor, then blood, naive CD4+ cells. The TCR gene usage of tumor memory CD4+ T cells clustered together with blood and lymph node memory CD4+ cells and with lymph node naive CD4+ cells.

The V and J genes are TRBV5-6 and TRBJ1-5, with D possibly matching TRBD1 (5 bases). The TCR was taken from a female donor with breast cancer. Sample: memory CD4+ T cells sorted from blood. Sample subset: memory CD4+ T cells, CD4+CD45RO+CD25-. In nucleotides, the CDR3 is TGTGCCAGCAGCTTGGGGGGGAATAGCAATCAGCCCCAGCATTTT. Translated, it gives CASSLGGNSNQPQHF.